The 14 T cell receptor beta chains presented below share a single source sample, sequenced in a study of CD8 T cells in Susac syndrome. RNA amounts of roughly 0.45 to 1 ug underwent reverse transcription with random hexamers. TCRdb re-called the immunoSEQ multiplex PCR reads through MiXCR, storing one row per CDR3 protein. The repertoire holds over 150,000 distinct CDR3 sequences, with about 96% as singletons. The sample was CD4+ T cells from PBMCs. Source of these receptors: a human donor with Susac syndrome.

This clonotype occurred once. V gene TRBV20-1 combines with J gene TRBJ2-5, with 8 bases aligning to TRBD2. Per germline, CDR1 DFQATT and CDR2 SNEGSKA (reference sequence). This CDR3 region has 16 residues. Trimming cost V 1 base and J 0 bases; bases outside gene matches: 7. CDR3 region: CSARGTLAAYQETQYF. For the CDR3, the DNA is TGCAGTGCTAGAGGGACACTAGCGGCCTACCAAGAGACCCAGTACTTC.

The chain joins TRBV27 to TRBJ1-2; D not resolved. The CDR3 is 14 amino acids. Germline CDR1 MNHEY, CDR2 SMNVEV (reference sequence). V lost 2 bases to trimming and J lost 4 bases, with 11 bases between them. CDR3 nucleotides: TGTGCCAGCAGTTTAGGGCAGCACGGCTATGGCTACACCTTC. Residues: CASSLGQHGYGYTF.

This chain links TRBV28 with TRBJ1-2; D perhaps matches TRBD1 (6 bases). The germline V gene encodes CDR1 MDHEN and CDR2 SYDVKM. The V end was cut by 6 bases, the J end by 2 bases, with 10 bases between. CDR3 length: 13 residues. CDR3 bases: TGTGCCAGCAGCCCAGGGGAGAACTATGGCTACACCTTC. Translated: CASSPGENYGYTF.

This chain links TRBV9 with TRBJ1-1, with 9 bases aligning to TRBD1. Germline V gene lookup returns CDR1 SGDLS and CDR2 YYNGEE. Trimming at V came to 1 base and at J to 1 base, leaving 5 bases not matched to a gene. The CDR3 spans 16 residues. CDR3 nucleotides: TGTGCCAGCAGCGTAACAGGGGGCGCGGGGAACACTGAAGCTTTCTTT. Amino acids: CASSVTGGAGNTEAFF.

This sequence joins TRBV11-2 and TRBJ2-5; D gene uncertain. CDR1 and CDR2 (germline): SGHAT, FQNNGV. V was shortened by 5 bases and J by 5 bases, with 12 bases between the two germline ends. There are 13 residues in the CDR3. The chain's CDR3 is CASSQRMGETQYF. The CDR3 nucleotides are TGTGCCAGCAGCCAGAGGATGGGGGAGACCCAGTACTTC.

The CDR3 protein is CASSLRQGPNTGELFF. Written as DNA, the CDR3 is TGTGCCAGCAGCCTCCGACAGGGGCCGAACACCGGGGAGCTGTTTTTT. The chain employs TRBV7-2 and TRBJ2-2, with TRBD1 matching 8 bases. The CDR3 is 16 residues long. V trimming: 5 bases; J trimming: 0 bases; junction bases outside the gene matches: 5. In germline, CDR1 is SGHTA, CDR2 FQGNSA.

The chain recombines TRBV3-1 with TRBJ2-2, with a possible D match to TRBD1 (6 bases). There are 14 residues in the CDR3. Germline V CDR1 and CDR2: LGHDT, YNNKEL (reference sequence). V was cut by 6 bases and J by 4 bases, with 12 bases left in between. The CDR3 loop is CASRQQGSTGELFF. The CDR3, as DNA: TGTGCCAGCAGACAACAGGGTTCCACCGGGGAGCTGTTTTTT.

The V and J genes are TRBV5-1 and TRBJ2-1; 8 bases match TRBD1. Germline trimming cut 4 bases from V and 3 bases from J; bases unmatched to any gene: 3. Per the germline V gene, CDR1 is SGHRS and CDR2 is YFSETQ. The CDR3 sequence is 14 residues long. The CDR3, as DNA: TGCGCCAGCAGCGGAGGACAGGGCTACAATGAGCAGTTCTTC. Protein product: CASSGGQGYNEQFF.

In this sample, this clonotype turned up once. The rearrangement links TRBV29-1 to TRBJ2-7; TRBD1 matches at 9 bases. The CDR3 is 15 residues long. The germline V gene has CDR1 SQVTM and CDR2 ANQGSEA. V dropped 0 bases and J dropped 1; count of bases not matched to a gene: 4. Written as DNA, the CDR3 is TGCAGCGTTGAAGACGCCGGGACAGGGTCCTACGAGCAGTACTTC. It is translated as CSVEDAGTGSYEQYF.

The chain's CDR3 is CSVSGLGNYGYTF. The CDR3 region has the DNA TGCAGCGTTTCAGGACTGGGAAACTATGGCTACACCTTC. The V gene is TRBV29-1, the J gene TRBJ1-2; D gene unclear. The germline CDR1 and CDR2 sequences are SQVTM and ANQGSEA. The V and J ends lost 5 bases and 2 bases respectively, with 12 bases between them. The CDR3 consists of 13 residues.

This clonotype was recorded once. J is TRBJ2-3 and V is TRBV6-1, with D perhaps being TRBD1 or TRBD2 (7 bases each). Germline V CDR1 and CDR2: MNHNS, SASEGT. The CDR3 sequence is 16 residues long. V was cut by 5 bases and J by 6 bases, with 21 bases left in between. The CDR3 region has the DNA TGTGCCAGCAGTCCCGACAGGGAGGGGTGGACTGATACGCAGTATTTT. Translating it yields CASSPDREGWTDTQYF.

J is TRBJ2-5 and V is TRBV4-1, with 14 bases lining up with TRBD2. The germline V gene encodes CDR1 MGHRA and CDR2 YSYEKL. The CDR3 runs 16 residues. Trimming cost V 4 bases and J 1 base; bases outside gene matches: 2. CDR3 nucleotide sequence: TGCGCCAGCAGCCGGACTAGCGGGGGGTCCCAAGAGACCCAGTACTTC. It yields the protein CASSRTSGGSQETQYF.

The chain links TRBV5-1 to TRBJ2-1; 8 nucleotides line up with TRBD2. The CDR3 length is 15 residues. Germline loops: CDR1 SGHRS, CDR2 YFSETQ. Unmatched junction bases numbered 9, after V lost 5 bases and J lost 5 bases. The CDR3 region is CASSSSLAADNEQFF. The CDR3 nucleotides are TGCGCCAGCAGTTCGTCACTAGCGGCCGACAATGAGCAGTTCTTC.

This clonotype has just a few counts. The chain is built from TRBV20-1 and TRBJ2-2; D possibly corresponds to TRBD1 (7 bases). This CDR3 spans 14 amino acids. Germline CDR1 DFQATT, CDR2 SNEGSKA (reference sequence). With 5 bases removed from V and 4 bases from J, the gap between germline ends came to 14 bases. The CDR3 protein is CSAPRQGGTGELFF. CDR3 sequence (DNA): TGCAGTGCTCCACGGCAGGGGGGCACCGGGGAGCTGTTTTTT.